Sequencing of this TCR beta chain was carried out in a study of regulatory T cells in long-lasting Graves disease. CDR1 is SEHNR and CDR2 is FQNEAQ in the germline V gene (reference sequence). The V end lost 2 bases, the J end lost 7 bases, and 23 bases lay between the germline ends. The CDR3 sequence is 17 residues long. Arm-PCR of CDR3 regions and iRepertoire HTBI primers were used to build TCR beta libraries. Via MiXCR, TCRdb re-called the multiplex PCR reads, giving one row per CDR3 protein. The profile covers 420,000 or so distinct CDR3 sequences, with roughly 15% appearing a single time and less than 30% taken by the ten largest. Time point denoted: newly diagnosed GD, antithyroid drugs for less than 3 months. TCR sequences were obtained from RNA taken from PBMCs. In this cohort, patients came from an endocrinology department located in Xi'an, China. In its sample, this clonotype was seen many times.

The same data also contributed to another study, on T cells in Graves' hyperthyroidism and ophthalmopathy.

The chain is built from TRBV7-9 and TRBJ1-2; D not certain. This specimen consisted of peripheral blood mononuclear cells (PBMCs), obtained at new diagnosis, from a patient treated with antithyroid drugs. This TCR was sampled from a woman under 30 with Graves disease. This chain's CDR3 is CASSLTAAGSSKFGYTF. CDR3 in DNA: TGTGCCAGCAGCTTAACAGCGGCCGGCAGTAGTAAATTTGGCTACACCTTC.